The T cell receptor beta chain under discussion was sequenced for a study of T cell repertoires in cytomegalovirus infection. On the study more broadly: Public TCR beta signature analysis indicated the presence of both CMV infection and matching HLA type.

A remark on this clonotype: What it binds is unknown.

One entry per CDR3 protein, called by TCRdb with MiXCR from the reads. The sample includes about 330,000 distinct CDR3 sequences, over 7.5% of them seen just once. The CDR3 has 14 amino acids. V was cut by 6 bases and J by 4 bases, with 15 bases left in between. Germline loops: CDR1 LNHDA, CDR2 SQIVND (reference sequence). Study findings and constraints: CMV-specific TCR beta clonotypes restricted by HLA-C were the ones dominating the ex vivo response. Summed frequency of shared TCR beta families picked out CMV carriers who also had the relevant HLA.

V gene TRBV19 combines with J gene TRBJ1-1, with D possibly being TRBD1 (6 bases). This TCR was recovered from a human donor in good health (CMV status not recorded). Some clones in this sample may be carry-over from other donors' samples. What was sequenced was PBMCs. The CDR3 region has the DNA TGTGCCAGTAGGGGGGCGGGTGAGGGCACTGAAGCTTTCTTT. Translation gives CASRGAGEGTEAFF.